This T cell receptor beta chain came from a study of human T cells and chemical hapten exposure. Study in general: Patch tests of 0.01% DPC on the upper back were read at 6 days. Patients, largely female, had alopecia areata, totalis or universalis.

Time point indicated: patch test 1, 2 weeks after DPC sensitization. Treatment meaning: therapeutic diphenylcyclopropenone sensitization with weekly scalp DPC. TCRdb called the RACE reads again in MiXCR, with one record for every CDR3 protein. The repertoire holds some 340,000 distinct CDR3 sequences, with around 7% as singletons. This clonotype was picked up many times. This CDR3 is 14 amino acids long. In germline, CDR1 is SGHVS, CDR2 FQNEAQ. V dropped 1 base and J dropped 2 bases, with 9 bases sitting between them. The chain uses TRBV7-8 and TRBJ2-7, with a possible D match to TRBD1 (5 bases). The sequence derives from a young woman with alopecia areata. Some clones in this sample may be carry-over from other donors' samples. The material was whole blood, obtained in connection with sensitization to the hapten diphenylcyclopropenone (DPC). The DNA for the CDR3 is TGTGCCAGCAGCTTAGGGGGCCCAGCCTACGAGCAGTACTTC. It codes for CASSLGGPAYEQYF.